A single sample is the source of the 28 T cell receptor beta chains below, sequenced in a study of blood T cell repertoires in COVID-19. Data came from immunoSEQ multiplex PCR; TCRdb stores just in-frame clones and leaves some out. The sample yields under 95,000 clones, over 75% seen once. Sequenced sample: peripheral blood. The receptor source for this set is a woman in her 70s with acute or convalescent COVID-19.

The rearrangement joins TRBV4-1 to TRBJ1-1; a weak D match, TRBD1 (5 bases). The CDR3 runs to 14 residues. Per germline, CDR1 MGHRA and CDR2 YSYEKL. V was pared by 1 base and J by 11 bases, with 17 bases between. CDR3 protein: CASSQGKWGWGAFF. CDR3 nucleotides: TGCGCCAGCAGCCAAGGGAAGTGGGGCTGGGGTGCTTTCTTT.

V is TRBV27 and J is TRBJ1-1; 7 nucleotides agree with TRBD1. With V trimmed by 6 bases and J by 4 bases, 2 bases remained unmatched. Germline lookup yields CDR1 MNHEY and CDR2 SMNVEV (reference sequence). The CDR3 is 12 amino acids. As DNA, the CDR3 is TGTGCCAGCAGCAGACAGGGCACTGAAGCTTTCTTT. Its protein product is CASSRQGTEAFF.

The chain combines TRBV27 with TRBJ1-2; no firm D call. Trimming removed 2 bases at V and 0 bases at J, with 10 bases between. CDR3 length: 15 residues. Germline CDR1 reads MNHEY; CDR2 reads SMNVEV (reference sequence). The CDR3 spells CASSLKWASNYGYTF. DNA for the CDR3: TGTGCCAGCAGTTTAAAGTGGGCCTCTAACTATGGCTACACCTTC.

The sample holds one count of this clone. The CDR3 coding sequence is TGTGCCAGCAGCTTAGTAGCGGGGAGGGCGCAGTATTTT. Protein: CASSLVAGRAQYF. The genes are TRBV11-2 and TRBJ2-3; 8 bases align to TRBD2. Germline trimming cut 1 base from V and 10 bases from J; bases unmatched to any gene: 4. This CDR3 comprises 13 residues. Germline CDR1 SGHAT, CDR2 FQNNGV.

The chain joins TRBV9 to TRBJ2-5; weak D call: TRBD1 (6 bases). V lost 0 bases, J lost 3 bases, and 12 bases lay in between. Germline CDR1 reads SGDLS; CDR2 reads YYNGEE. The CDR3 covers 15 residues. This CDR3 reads CASSVEGTTKETQYF. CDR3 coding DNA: TGTGCCAGCAGCGTAGAGGGGACAACGAAAGAGACCCAGTACTTC. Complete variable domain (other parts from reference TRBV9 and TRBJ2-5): DSGVTQTPKHLITATGQRVTLRCSPRSGDLSVYWYQQSLDQGLQFLIQYYNGEERAKGNILERFSAQQFPDLHSELNLSSLELGDSALYFCASSVEGTTKETQYFGPGTRLLVL.

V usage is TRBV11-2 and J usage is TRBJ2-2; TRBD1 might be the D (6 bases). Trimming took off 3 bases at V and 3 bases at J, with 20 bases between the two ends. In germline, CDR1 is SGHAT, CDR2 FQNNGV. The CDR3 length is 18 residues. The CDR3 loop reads CASSFSPGQGSYTGELFF. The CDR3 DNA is TGTGCCAGCAGCTTCTCTCCGGGACAAGGGTCCTACACCGGGGAGCTGTTTTTT. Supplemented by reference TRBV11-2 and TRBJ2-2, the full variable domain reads EAGVAQSPRYKIIEKRQSVAFWCNPISGHATLYWYQQILGQGPKLLIQFQNNGVVDDSQLPKDRFSAERLKGVDSTLKIQPAKLEDSAVYLCASSFSPGQGSYTGELFFGEGSRLTVL.

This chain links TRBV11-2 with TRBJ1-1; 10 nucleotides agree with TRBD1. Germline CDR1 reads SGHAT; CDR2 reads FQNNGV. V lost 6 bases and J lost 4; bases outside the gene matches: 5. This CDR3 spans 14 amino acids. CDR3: CASRTTGGVTEAFF. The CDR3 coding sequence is TGTGCCAGCAGGACGACAGGGGGCGTCACTGAAGCTTTCTTT.

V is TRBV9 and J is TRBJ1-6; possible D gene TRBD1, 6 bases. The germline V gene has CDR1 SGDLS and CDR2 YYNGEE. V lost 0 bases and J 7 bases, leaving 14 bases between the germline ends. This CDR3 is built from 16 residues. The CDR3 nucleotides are TGTGCCAGCAGCGTAGAATGGGGGGGCTACAATTCACCCCTCCACTTT. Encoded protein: CASSVEWGGYNSPLHF.

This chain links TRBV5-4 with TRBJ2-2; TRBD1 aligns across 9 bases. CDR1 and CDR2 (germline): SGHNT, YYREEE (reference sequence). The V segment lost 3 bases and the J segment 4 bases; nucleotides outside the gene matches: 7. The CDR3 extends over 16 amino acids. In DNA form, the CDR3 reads TGTGCCAGCAGCTCGGGACAGGGTTGGAGCACCGGGGAGCTGTTTTTT. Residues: CASSSGQGWSTGELFF.

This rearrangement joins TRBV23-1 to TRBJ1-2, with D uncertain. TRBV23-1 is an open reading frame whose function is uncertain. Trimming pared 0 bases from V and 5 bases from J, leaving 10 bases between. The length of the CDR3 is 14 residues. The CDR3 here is CASSQSAGKYGYTF. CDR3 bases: TGCGCCAGCAGTCAATCTGCAGGAAAGTATGGCTACACCTTC.

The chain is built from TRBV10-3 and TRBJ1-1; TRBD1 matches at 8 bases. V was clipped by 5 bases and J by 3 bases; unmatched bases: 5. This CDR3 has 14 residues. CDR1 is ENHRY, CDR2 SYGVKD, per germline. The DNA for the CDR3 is TGTGCCATCAGTAGGACAGGGAGGGACACTGAAGCTTTCTTT. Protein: CAISRTGRDTEAFF.

The CDR3 nucleotides read TGTGCCAGCAAGGGACCGGGACAGGGGTTCTACGAGCAGTACTTC. This translates into CASKGPGQGFYEQYF. This chain joins TRBV28 and TRBJ2-7, with 10 bases aligning to TRBD1. CDR3 size: 15 residues. With V trimmed by 7 bases and J by 3 bases, 9 bases remained unmatched. Germline lookup yields CDR1 MDHEN and CDR2 SYDVKM.

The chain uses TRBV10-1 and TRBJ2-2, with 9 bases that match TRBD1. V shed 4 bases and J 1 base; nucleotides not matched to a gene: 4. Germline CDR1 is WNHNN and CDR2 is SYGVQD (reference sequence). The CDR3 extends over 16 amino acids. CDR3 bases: TGCGCCAGCAGTGCAGGACAGGGGTGGAACACCGGGGAGCTGTTTTTT. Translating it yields CASSAGQGWNTGELFF.

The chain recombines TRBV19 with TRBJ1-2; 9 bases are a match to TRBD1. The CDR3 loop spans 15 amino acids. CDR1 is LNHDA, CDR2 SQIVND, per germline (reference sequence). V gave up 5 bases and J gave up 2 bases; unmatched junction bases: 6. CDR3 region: CASSSGTGNNYGYTF. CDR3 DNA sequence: TGTGCCAGTAGTTCTGGGACAGGGAACAACTATGGCTACACCTTC.

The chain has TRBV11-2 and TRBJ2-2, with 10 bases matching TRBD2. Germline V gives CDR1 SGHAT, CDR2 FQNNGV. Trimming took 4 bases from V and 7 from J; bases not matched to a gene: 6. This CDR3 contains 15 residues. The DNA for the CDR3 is TGTGCCAGCAGCTCTCTAGCGGGGGCCCTCGGGGAGCTGTTTTTT. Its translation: CASSSLAGALGELFF.

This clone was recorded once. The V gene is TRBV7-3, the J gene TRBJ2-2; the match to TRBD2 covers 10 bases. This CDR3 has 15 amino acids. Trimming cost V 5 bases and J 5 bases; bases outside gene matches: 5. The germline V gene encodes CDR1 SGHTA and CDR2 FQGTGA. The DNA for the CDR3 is TGTGCCAGCAGCCATAGCGGGGGGTCTACCGGGGAGCTGTTTTTT. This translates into CASSHSGGSTGELFF. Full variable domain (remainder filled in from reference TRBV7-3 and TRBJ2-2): GAGVSQTPSNKVTEKGKYVELRCDPISGHTALYWYRQSLGQGPEFLIYFQGTGAADDSGLPNDRFFAVRPEGSVSTLKIQRTERGDSAVYLCASSHSGGSTGELFFGEGSRLTVL.

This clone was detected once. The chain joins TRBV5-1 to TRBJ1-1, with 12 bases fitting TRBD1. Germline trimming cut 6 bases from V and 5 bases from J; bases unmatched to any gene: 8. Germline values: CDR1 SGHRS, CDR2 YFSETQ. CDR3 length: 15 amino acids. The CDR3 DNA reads TGCGCCAGCACGGGGACAGGGGGCGTACAGACTGAAGCTTTCTTT. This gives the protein CASTGTGGVQTEAFF.

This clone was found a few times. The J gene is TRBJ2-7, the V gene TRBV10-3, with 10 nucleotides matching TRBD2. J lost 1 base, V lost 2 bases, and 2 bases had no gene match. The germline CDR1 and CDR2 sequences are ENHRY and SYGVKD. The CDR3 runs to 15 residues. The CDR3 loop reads CAISEPSGGSYEQYF. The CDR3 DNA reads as TGTGCCATCAGTGAGCCTAGCGGGGGTTCCTACGAGCAGTACTTC.

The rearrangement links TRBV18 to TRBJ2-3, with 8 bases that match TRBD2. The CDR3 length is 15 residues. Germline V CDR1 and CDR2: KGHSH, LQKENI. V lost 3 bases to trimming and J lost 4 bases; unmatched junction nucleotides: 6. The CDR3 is CASSPSRGGSDTQYF. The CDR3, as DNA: TGTGCCAGCTCACCTTCCCGGGGGGGCTCAGATACGCAGTATTTT.

The CDR3 loop is CASSLGQGAREQYF. In DNA, the CDR3 is TGTGCCAGCAGCCTGGGACAGGGGGCGAGGGAGCAGTACTTC. This chain links TRBV6-5 with TRBJ2-7; TRBD1 agrees at 12 bases. The germline CDR1 and CDR2 sequences are MNHEY and SVGAGI. The length of the CDR3 is 14 residues. With V trimmed by 6 bases and J by 7 bases, 7 bases remained unmatched.

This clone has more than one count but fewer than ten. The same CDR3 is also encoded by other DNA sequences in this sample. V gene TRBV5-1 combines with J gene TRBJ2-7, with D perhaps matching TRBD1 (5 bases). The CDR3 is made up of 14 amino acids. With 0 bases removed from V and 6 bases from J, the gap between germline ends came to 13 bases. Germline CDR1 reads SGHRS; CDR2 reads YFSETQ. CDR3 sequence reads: CASSLGQGVGEQYF. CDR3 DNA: TGCGCCAGCAGCTTGGGGCAGGGCGTGGGCGAGCAGTACTTC.

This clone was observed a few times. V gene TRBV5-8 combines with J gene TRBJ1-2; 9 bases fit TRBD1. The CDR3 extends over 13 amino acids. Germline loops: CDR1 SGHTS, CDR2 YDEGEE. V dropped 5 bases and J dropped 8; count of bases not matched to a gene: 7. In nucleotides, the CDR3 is TGTGCCAGCAGGGGACAGGGAGGTAACGGCTACACCTTC. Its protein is CASRGQGGNGYTF.

CDR3 in amino acids: CASNGIREGHHYEQYF. CDR3 DNA: TGTGCCAGCAACGGGATCCGAGAGGGACACCACTACGAGCAGTACTTC. This chain links TRBV9 with TRBJ2-7; the D gene is possibly TRBD1 (6 bases). V was cut by 6 bases and J by 3 bases, with 22 bases left in between. Germline V CDR1 and CDR2: SGDLS, YYNGEE. This CDR3 spans 16 amino acids.

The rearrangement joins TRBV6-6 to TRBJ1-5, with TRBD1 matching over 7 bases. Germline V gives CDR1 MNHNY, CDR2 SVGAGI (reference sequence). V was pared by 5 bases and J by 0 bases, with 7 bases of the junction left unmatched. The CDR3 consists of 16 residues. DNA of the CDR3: TGTGCCAGCAGTCGGGGGACAGCTTATAGCAATCAGCCCCAGCATTTT. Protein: CASSRGTAYSNQPQHF.

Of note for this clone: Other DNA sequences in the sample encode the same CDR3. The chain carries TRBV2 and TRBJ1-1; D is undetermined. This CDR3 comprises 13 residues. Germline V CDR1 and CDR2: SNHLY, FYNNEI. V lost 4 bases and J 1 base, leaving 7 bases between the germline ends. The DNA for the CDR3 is TGTGCCAGCAGTGGCGACACGAACACTGAAGCTTTCTTT. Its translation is CASSGDTNTEAFF.

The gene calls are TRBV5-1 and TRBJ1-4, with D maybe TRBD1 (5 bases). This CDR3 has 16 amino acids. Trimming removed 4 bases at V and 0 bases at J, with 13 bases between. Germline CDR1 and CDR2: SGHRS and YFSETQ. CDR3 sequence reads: CASSRRGAPTNEKLFF. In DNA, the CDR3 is TGCGCCAGCAGCAGGAGGGGTGCTCCAACTAATGAAAAACTGTTTTTT.

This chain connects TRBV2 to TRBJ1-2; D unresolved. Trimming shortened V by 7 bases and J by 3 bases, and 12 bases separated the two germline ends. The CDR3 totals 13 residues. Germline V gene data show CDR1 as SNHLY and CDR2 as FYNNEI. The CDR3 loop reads CASTINRDYGYTF. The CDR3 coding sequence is TGTGCCAGCACAATCAACAGAGACTATGGCTACACCTTC.

Written as DNA, the CDR3 is TGCAGTGCTAGTGGGGGGGGACCAACCACAGATACGCAGTATTTT. It yields the protein CSASGGGPTTDTQYF. The chain has TRBV20-1 and TRBJ2-3; TRBD2 matches 7 bases. This CDR3 has 15 residues. The trim removed 3 bases at V and 2 bases at J, leaving 8 bases unmatched. Germline V gene sequence: CDR1 DFQATT, CDR2 SNEGSKA (reference sequence).